The source of this T cell receptor (beta chain) is a study of blood T cell repertoires in COVID-19. Across the whole study: Sites in the United States, Italy and Spain provided acute and convalescent COVID-19 samples.

TCRdb's table, derived via immunoSEQ multiplex PCR, lists solely in-frame clones and lacks some. There are 250,000 to 300,000 clones in the sample; about nine tenths occur only once, and over 3.5% lies in the top ten. The CDR3 totals 13 residues. The V and J ends lost 6 bases and 0 bases respectively, with 8 bases between them. CDR1 is MNHEY, CDR2 SVGAGI, per germline. The V and J genes are TRBV6-5 and TRBJ1-1; D possibly corresponds to TRBD1 (6 bases). What was sequenced was peripheral blood. The clonotype was recovered from a woman in her forties with acute or convalescent COVID-19. The CDR3 loop reads CASRDRMNTEAFF. CDR3 coding DNA: TGTGCCAGCAGGGACAGAATGAACACTGAAGCTTTCTTT.